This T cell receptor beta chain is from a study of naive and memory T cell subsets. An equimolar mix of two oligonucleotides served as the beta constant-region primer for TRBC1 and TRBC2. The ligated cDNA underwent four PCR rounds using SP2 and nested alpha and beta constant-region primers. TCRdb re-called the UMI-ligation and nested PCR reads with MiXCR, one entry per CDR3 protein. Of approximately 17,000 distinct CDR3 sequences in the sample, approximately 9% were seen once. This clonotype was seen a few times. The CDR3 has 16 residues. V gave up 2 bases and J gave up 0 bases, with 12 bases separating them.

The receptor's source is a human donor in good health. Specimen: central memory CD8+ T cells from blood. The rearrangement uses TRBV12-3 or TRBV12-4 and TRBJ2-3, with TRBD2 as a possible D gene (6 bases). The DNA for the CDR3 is TGTGCCAGCAGTTTACTAGCGCGAACTAGCACAGATACGCAGTATTTT. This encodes CASSLLARTSTDTQYF.